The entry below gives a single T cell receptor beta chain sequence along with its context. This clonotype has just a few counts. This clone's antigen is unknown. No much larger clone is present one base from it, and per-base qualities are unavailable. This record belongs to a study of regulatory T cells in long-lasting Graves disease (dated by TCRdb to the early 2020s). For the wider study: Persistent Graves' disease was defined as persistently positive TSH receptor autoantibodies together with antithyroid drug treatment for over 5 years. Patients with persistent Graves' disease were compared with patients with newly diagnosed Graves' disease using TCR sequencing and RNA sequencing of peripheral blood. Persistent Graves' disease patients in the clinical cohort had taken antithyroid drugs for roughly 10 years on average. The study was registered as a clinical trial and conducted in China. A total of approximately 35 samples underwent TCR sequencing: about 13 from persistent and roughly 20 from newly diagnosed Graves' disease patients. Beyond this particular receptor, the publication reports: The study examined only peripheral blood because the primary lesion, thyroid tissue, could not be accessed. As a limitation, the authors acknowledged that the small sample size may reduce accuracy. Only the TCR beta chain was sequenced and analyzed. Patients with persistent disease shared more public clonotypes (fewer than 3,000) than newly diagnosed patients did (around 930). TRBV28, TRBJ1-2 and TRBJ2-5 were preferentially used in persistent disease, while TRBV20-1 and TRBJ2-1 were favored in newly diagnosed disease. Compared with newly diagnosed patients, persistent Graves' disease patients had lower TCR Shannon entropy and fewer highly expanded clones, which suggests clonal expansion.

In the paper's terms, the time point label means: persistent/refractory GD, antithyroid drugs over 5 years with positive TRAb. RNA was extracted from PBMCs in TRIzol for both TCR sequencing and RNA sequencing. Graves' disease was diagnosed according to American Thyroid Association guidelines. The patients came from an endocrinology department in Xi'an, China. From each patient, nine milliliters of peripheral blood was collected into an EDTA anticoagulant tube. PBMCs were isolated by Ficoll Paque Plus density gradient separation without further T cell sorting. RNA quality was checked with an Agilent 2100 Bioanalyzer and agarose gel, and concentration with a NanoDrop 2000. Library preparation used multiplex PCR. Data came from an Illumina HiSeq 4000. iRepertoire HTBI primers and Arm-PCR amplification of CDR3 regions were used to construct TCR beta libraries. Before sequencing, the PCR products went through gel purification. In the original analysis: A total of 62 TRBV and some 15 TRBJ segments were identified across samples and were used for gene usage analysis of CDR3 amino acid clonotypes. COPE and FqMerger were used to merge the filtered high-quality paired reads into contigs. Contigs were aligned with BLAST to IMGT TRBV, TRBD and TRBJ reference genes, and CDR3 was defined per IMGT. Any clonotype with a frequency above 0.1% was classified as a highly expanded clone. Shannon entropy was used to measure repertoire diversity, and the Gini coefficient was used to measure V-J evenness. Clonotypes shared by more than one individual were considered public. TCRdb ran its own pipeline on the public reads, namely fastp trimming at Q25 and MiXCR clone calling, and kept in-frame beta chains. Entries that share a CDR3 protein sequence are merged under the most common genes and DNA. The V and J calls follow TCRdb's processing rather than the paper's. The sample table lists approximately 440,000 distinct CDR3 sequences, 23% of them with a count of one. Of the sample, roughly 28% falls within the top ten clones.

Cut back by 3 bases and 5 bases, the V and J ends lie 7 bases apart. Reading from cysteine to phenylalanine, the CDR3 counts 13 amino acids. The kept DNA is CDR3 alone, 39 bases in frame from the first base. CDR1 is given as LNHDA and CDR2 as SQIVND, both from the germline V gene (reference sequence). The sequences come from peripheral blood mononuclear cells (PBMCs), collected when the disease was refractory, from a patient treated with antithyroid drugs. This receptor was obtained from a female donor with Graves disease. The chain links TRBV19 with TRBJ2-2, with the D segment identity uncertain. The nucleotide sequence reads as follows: TGTGCCAGTAGTATTTTGTCGACCGGGGAGCTGTTTTTT. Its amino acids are CASSILSTGELFF.